This T cell receptor beta chain was recovered during a study of persistence of HIV-infected CD4 T cells. Study context: Donors had been on suppressive ART for a median of roughly 8 years. Blood samples, up to roughly 200 mL, came from multiple time points, except a couple of leukapheresis donors sampled once.

In the case of this clone: No antigen is known for it.

The stimulus was lysate of CMV-infected fibroblasts, around 10 ug/mL. Memory cells lacking CD40L and CD69 with high CD45RO were sorted. PBMCs were depleted of CD8+ T cells before stimulation. Per the germline V gene, CDR1 is MNHEY and CDR2 is SVGAGI. The CDR3 extends over 13 amino acids. Trimming cost V 4 bases and J 3 bases, with 7 bases left between them. The libraries were made with immunoSEQ version 4 in survey mode. Produced via immunoSEQ multiplex PCR; TCRdb's table is partial and in-frame only. The table includes some 48,000 clones, about 80% detected once. Study observations and caveats: Proviral oligoclonality tracked with TCR oligoclonality within the same sorted cells.

The source material was CD4+ T cells sorted from PBMCs after roughly 19-hour stimulation, sampled from a patient who received antiretroviral therapy. The rearrangement links TRBV6-5 to TRBJ1-3; D is uncertain. The sequence was collected from an adult man with HIV who was CMV-seropositive. CDR3 region: CASSSTNGNTIYF. The CDR3 DNA is TGTGCCAGCAGTTCTACTAATGGAAACACCATATATTTT.